A selection of T cell receptor beta chains follows, all from one sample in a study of breast tumors, draining lymph nodes, adjacent tissues. Via MiXCR, TCRdb re-called the multiplex PCR reads, giving one row per CDR3 protein. The sample lists about 180,000 distinct CDR3 sequences; around a third were seen once. The source material was axillary lymph node tissue. Receptor source: a female donor with breast cancer. Some clones in this sample may be carry-over from other donors' samples. Both conserved end residues are part of each CDR3. D genes are given only for firm matches. Clone sizes are given selectively: once, few, many, or a class where the clone is expanded.

J gene | D gene | clone size | V gene | CDR3 protein | CDR3 DNA
TRBJ2-5 | . | many | TRBV18 | CASSPPGRQETQYF | TGTGCCAGCTCACCTCCGGGACGGCAAGAGACCCAGTACTTC
TRBJ1-5 | TRBD1 | many | TRBV7-9 | CASSLTHGTGGYSNQPQHF | TGTGCCAGCAGCTTAACCCACGGGACAGGGGGCTATAGCAATCAGCCCCAGCATTTT
TRBJ2-7 | TRBD2 | many | TRBV4-2 | CASSQEIESGSNYEQYF | TGTGCCAGCAGCCAAGAAATCGAGAGCGGGAGCAACTACGAGCAGTACTTC
TRBJ1-2 | . | many | TRBV19 | CASSIDPQGTYGYTF | TGTGCCAGTAGTATAGACCCACAGGGAACCTATGGCTACACCTTC
TRBJ1-5 | TRBD1 | many | TRBV7-8 | CASSPGQAGNQPQHF | TGTGCCAGCAGTCCAGGACAGGCGGGCAATCAGCCCCAGCATTTT
TRBJ1-5 | . | many | TRBV12-3/TRBV12-4 | CASSADHSNQPQHF | TGTGCCAGCAGTGCCGACCATAGCAATCAGCCCCAGCATTTT
TRBJ2-7 | TRBD1 | many | TRBV7-9 | CASSPRDRASYEQYF | TGTGCCAGCAGCCCCCGGGACAGGGCATCCTACGAGCAGTACTTC
TRBJ2-7 | . | many | TRBV2 | CASSEPGPYPYEQYF | TGTGCCAGCAGTGAACCGGGACCGTATCCCTACGAGCAGTACTTC
TRBJ2-5 | . | many | TRBV29-1 | CSVELARKQETQYF | TGCAGCGTTGAATTAGCTAGGAAGCAAGAGACCCAGTACTTC
TRBJ1-5 | . | many | TRBV6-2/TRBV6-3 | CASSVGPAQHF | TGTGCCAGCAGTGTGGGACCCGCCCAGCATTTT
TRBJ2-7 | TRBD1 | many | TRBV6-5 | CASSPWGQGYEQYF | TGTGCCAGCAGCCCTTGGGGACAGGGGTACGAGCAGTACTTC
TRBJ1-5 | . | many | TRBV6-1 | CASSETWDQPQHF | TGTGCCAGCAGTGAAACATGGGATCAGCCCCAGCATTTT
TRBJ2-7 | . | many | TRBV11-3 | CASSPKMDPYEQYF | TGTGCCAGCAGTCCAAAAATGGACCCCTACGAGCAGTACTTC
TRBJ2-1 | TRBD2 | many | TRBV7-9 | CASSLLSGGYNEQFF | TGTGCCAGCAGCTTACTCAGCGGGGGCTACAATGAGCAGTTCTTC
TRBJ2-3 | . | . | TRBV6-5 | CASSYQDYSVETDTQYF | TGTGCCAGCAGTTACCAGGACTACAGCGTAGAGACAGATACGCAGTATTTT
TRBJ2-2 | TRBD1 | . | TRBV12-3/TRBV12-4 | CASSSLGQGQNTGELFF | TGTGCCAGCAGCTCCCTCGGACAGGGACAGAACACCGGGGAGCTGTTTTTT
TRBJ1-5 | . | few | TRBV27 | CASSPVPPGTLSNQPQHF | TGTGCCAGCAGTCCCGTTCCCCCCGGTACCCTTAGCAATCAGCCCCAGCATTTT